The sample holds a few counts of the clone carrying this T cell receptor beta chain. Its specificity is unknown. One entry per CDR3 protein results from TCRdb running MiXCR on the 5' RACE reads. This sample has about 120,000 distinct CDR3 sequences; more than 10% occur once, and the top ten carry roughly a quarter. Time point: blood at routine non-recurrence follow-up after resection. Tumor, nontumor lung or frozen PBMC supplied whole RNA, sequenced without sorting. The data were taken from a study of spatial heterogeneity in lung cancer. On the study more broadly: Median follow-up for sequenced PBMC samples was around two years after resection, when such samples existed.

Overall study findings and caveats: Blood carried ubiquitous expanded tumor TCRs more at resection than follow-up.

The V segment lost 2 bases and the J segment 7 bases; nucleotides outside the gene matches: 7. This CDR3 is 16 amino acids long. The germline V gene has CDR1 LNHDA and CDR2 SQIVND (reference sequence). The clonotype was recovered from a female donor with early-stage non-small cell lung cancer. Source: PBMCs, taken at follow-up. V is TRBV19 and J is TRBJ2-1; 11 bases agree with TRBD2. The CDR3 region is CASSIQLAGGRNEQFF. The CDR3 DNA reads TGTGCCAGTAGTATACAGCTAGCGGGAGGACGGAATGAGCAGTTCTTC.